The 29 T cell receptor beta chains in this list originate from one sample, sequenced in a study of response to subunit inactivated influenza vaccine. From the RT-PCR reads, TCRdb called clonotypes with MiXCR, one entry per CDR3 protein. The sample has about 300,000 distinct CDR3 sequences; about 20% are singletons. The specimen was PBMCs from blood, collected about 19 months after vaccination. These receptors were collected from a man in his fifties or sixties who received an inactivated influenza vaccine.

A few counts support this clonotype. V is TRBV2 and J is TRBJ1-2; D is undetermined. Germline loops: CDR1 SNHLY, CDR2 FYNNEI. V gave up 5 bases and J gave up 5 bases, with 12 bases separating them. This CDR3 comprises 13 residues. For the CDR3, the DNA is TGTGCCAGCAGTCTCAGCGAGGATTATGGCTACACCTTC. This codes for CASSLSEDYGYTF.

This clonotype appeared many times. This CDR3 is CASSYHTGQPQHF. DNA of the CDR3: TGTGCCAGCAGTTACCACACCGGCCAGCCCCAGCATTTT. V is TRBV6-2 or TRBV6-3 and J is TRBJ1-5; D gene uncertain. The CDR3 extends over 13 amino acids. Trimming shortened V by 2 bases and J by 7 bases, and 9 bases separated the two germline ends. The germline V gene encodes CDR1 MNHEY and CDR2 SVGEGT.

The genes are TRBV25-1 and TRBJ1-6; D is undetermined. The V and J ends lost 7 bases and 7 bases respectively, with 17 bases between them. The CDR3 contains 15 residues. From germline, CDR1 is MGHDK and CDR2 SYGVNS. DNA for the CDR3: TGTGCCAGCACTCCCCGGACGGGAACGAATTCACCCCTCCACTTT. Protein sequence: CASTPRTGTNSPLHF.

This clonotype was counted only a few times. The genes are TRBV2 and TRBJ1-2, with 7 bases identical to TRBD1. The germline gives CDR1 SNHLY, CDR2 FYNNEI. V lost 6 bases, J lost 6 bases, and 7 bases stayed unmatched. This CDR3 spans 13 amino acids. The DNA for the CDR3 is TGTGCCAGCAGCGCCAGGGGGTTGCATGGCTACACCTTC. Amino acids: CASSARGLHGYTF.

With respect to this clonotype: A much more abundant neighbour one base away suggests this may be a read error. The J gene is TRBJ1-2, the V gene TRBV2; D gene unclear. The germline V and J ends were trimmed by 7 bases and 5 bases, with 8 bases remaining between them. CDR3 length: 11 residues. In germline, CDR1 is SNHLY, CDR2 FYNNEI. In DNA, the CDR3 is TGTGCCAGCAATGGGGAATATGGCTACACCTTC. Its protein is CASNGEYGYTF. Looking up the rest from reference TRBV2 and TRBJ1-2 gives the full variable domain: EPEVTQTPSHQVTQMGQEVILRCVPISNHLYFYWYRQILGQKVEFLVSFYNNEISEKSEIFDDQFSVERPDGSNFTLKIRSTKLEDSAMYFCASNGEYGYTFGSGTRLTVV.

This chain uses TRBV4-2 with TRBJ2-7; 14 bases agree with TRBD2. After removal of 2 bases from V and 4 bases from J, the junction contained 10 bases not matched to a gene. The CDR3 runs to 18 residues. The germline V gene encodes CDR1 LGHNA and CDR2 YNFKEQ. The CDR3 sequence is CASSQQTPGLAGEYEQYF. The DNA of the CDR3 is TGTGCCAGCAGCCAACAGACACCGGGACTAGCGGGGGAATACGAGCAGTACTTC.

CDR3 nucleotides: TGTGCCAGCAGCCCGGGACTAGCGGGGCTTGGAACCCAGTACTTC. Amino acids: CASSPGLAGLGTQYF. The chain links TRBV5-4 to TRBJ2-5, with 13 bases that match TRBD2. The germline gives CDR1 SGHNT, CDR2 YYREEE (reference sequence). This CDR3 is built from 15 residues. The V gene end was trimmed by 4 bases and the J gene end by 8 bases; junction bases not matched to a gene: 8.

The chain has TRBV12-3 or TRBV12-4 and TRBJ2-7; D not resolved. V dropped 3 bases and J dropped 0 bases, with 9 bases sitting between them. This CDR3 spans 14 amino acids. DNA for the CDR3: TGTGCCAGCAGTTTCCCAGGAAGCTCCTACGAGCAGTACTTC. This encodes CASSFPGSSYEQYF.

This chain links TRBV2 with TRBJ2-2; the match to TRBD2 covers 9 bases. The germline V gene has CDR1 SNHLY and CDR2 FYNNEI. Trimming removed 2 bases from V and 7 bases from J; junction bases left unmatched: 5. This CDR3 contains 15 residues. CDR3: CASSESLAGVGELFF. The CDR3 DNA sequence: TGTGCCAGCAGTGAATCACTAGCGGGTGTCGGGGAGCTGTTTTTT.

The V and J genes are TRBV2 and TRBJ1-5; 9 positions match TRBD1. In germline, CDR1 is SNHLY, CDR2 FYNNEI. This CDR3 is 15 amino acids long. Trimming took 4 bases from V and 2 from J; bases not matched to a gene: 3. The CDR3 bases are TGTGCCAGCAGTGGGAGGACAGGGGGCAATCAGCCCCAGCATTTT. This translates into CASSGRTGGNQPQHF.

The rearrangement uses TRBV7-2 and TRBJ1-3; D remains unclear. The germline V gene has CDR1 SGHTA and CDR2 FQGNSA. The V end was cut by 3 bases, the J end by 0 bases, with 9 bases between. The CDR3 sequence is 15 residues long. CDR3 nucleotide sequence: TGTGCCAGCAGCTTGAGCAGAGCCTCTGGAAACACCATATATTTT. Amino acid sequence: CASSLSRASGNTIYF.

Only a few counts were recorded for this clonotype. This chain connects TRBV12-3 or TRBV12-4 to TRBJ2-1; TRBD1 is a possible D gene (6 bases). The CDR3 runs 16 residues. The ends were cut back, 4 bases at V and 7 bases at J, with 20 bases in the middle. The CDR3 here is CASSSSGVVGSNEQFF. For the CDR3, the DNA is TGTGCCAGCAGTTCCTCAGGGGTTGTGGGTAGTAATGAGCAGTTCTTC.

This clonotype was recorded a few times. V gene TRBV20-1 combines with J gene TRBJ2-1; D remains unclear. Germline values: CDR1 DFQATT, CDR2 SNEGSKA (reference sequence). This CDR3 has 15 amino acids. The germline V and J ends were trimmed by 6 bases and 0 bases, with 15 bases remaining between them. CDR3 sequence reads: CSAPALTLSYNEQFF. CDR3 bases: TGCAGTGCCCCCGCTCTAACCCTCTCCTACAATGAGCAGTTCTTC.

This clonotype was recorded at least ten times. This chain uses TRBV12-3 or TRBV12-4 with TRBJ1-5, with 8 bases matching TRBD1. The CDR3 extends over 15 amino acids. Trimming removed 6 bases from V and 4 bases from J; junction bases left unmatched: 8. DNA of the CDR3: TGTGCCAGCAGGTCCCCAGGGGGCCTTAATCAGCCCCAGCATTTT. It yields the protein CASRSPGGLNQPQHF.

The chain couples TRBV12-3 or TRBV12-4 to TRBJ2-7, with D unresolved. Deletions cut 3 bases from V and 0 bases from J, with 6 bases between. The CDR3 loop spans 13 amino acids. DNA for the CDR3: TGTGCCAGCAGTTTTGACTTCTCCTACGAGCAGTACTTC. Translated, it gives CASSFDFSYEQYF.

This clonotype was picked up a small number of times. This sequence joins TRBV29-1 and TRBJ2-3; D call uncertain. This CDR3 contains 13 residues. V gave up 2 bases and J gave up 10 bases, with 16 bases separating them. CDR1 is SQVTM, CDR2 ANQGSEA, per germline. This CDR3 is CSVELLGLPSQYF. CDR3 DNA: TGCAGCGTTGAACTGCTAGGTCTGCCGTCGCAGTATTTT.

This clonotype was counted at least ten times. The chain joins TRBV12-3 or TRBV12-4 to TRBJ2-2; D is perhaps TRBD2 (6 bases). The germline V and J ends were trimmed by 10 bases and 7 bases, with 22 bases remaining between them. This CDR3 has 15 amino acids. The CDR3 is CATHKMGRTDGELFF. As DNA, the CDR3 is TGTGCCACTCACAAAATGGGGAGGACGGACGGGGAGCTGTTTTTT.

The gene calls are TRBV20-1 and TRBJ2-3, with D perhaps matching TRBD1 (5 bases). Trimming left V 3 bases short and J 1 base short, with 14 bases between. Germline lookup yields CDR1 DFQATT and CDR2 SNEGSKA (reference sequence). The length of the CDR3 is 15 residues. The CDR3 protein is CSASRTGRGTDTQYF. DNA of the CDR3: TGCAGTGCTAGCAGAACGGGCAGGGGCACAGATACGCAGTATTTT.

This clonotype has a count of ten or more. The rearrangement links TRBV5-1 to TRBJ1-4; 9 bases agree with TRBD1. Looked up from germline, CDR1 is SGHRS and CDR2 is YFSETQ. V trimming: 4 bases; J trimming: 7 bases; junction bases outside the gene matches: 8. The CDR3 runs 15 residues. This chain's CDR3 is CASSGGTGRGEKLFF. The CDR3 DNA reads TGCGCCAGCAGCGGCGGGACAGGGCGGGGTGAAAAACTGTTTTTT.

This clonotype was picked up a small number of times. This chain connects TRBV5-5 to TRBJ1-4, with unresolved D. This CDR3 has 15 amino acids. V was shortened by 4 bases and J by 7 bases, with 17 bases between the two germline ends. Germline V gene data show CDR1 as SGHKS and CDR2 as YYEKEE (reference sequence). DNA of the CDR3: TGTGCCAGCAGCGTACGGACTGCCCGGGGTGAAAAACTGTTTTTT. It translates to CASSVRTARGEKLFF.

The sample holds a few counts of this clonotype. This rearrangement joins TRBV20-1 to TRBJ1-6, with no clear D. This CDR3 contains 12 residues. V was pared by 6 bases and J by 6 bases, with 9 bases between. CDR1 and CDR2 from the germline V gene are DFQATT and SNEGSKA (reference sequence). The CDR3 sequence is CSALPLNSPLHF. In DNA form, the CDR3 reads TGCAGTGCCTTGCCTCTTAATTCACCCCTCCACTTT.

This chain joins TRBV5-1 and TRBJ1-1, with 7 bases lining up with TRBD1. Germline V gene lookup returns CDR1 SGHRS and CDR2 YFSETQ. CDR3 size: 15 residues. Unmatched junction bases numbered 10, after V lost 4 bases and J lost 4 bases. The CDR3 DNA is TGCGCCAGCAGCCGGATGACAGGGAGGGGCACTGAAGCTTTCTTT. Amino acids: CASSRMTGRGTEAFF. Complete variable domain (other parts from reference TRBV5-1 and TRBJ1-1): KAGVTQTPRYLIKTRGQQVTLSCSPISGHRSVSWYQQTPGQGLQFLFEYFSETQRNKGNFPGRFSGRQFSNSRSEMNVSTLELGDSALYLCASSRMTGRGTEAFFGQGTRLTVV.

In its sample, this clonotype was seen a few times. The chain uses TRBV25-1 and TRBJ2-3; D unresolved. The CDR3 is made up of 13 amino acids. The germline V gene has CDR1 MGHDK and CDR2 SYGVNS. The V and J ends lost 3 bases and 2 bases respectively, with 6 bases between them. In DNA form, the CDR3 reads TGTGCCAGCAGTGAGGAGTACACAGATACGCAGTATTTT. Translation gives CASSEEYTDTQYF.

This clonotype was seen more than once but under ten times. V gene TRBV7-8 combines with J gene TRBJ2-2; D is uncertain. V shed 3 bases and J shed 0 bases, with 20 bases lying between them. The CDR3 sequence is 19 residues long. Germline CDR1 reads SGHVS; CDR2 reads FQNEAQ. The DNA for the CDR3 is TGTGCCAGCAGCTTCTTTGGGCGAACGTTGACGGCGAACACCGGGGAGCTGTTTTTT. This translates into CASSFFGRTLTANTGELFF. The full variable domain, its missing parts supplied by reference TRBV7-8 and TRBJ2-2, is GAGVSQSPRYKVAKRGQDVALRCDPISGHVSLFWYQQALGQGPEFLTYFQNEAQLDKSGLPSDRFFAERPEGSVSTLKIQRTQQEDSAVYLCASSFFGRTLTANTGELFFGEGSRLTVL.

This chain joins TRBV3-1 and TRBJ1-5; 8 bases align to TRBD1. With 2 bases clipped from V and 5 bases from J, the junction kept 5 bases outside the gene matches. Germline CDR1 LGHDT, CDR2 YNNKEL (reference sequence). The CDR3 is made up of 15 amino acids. The CDR3 DNA follows: TGTGCCAGCAGCCAATCGGGACAGGTCTATCAGCCCCAGCATTTT. It encodes CASSQSGQVYQPQHF.

This clonotype is classed as medium-sized (0.01 to 0.1%). The rearrangement uses TRBV10-3 and TRBJ1-2, with TRBD1 matching 7 bases. Germline-derived CDR1 and CDR2 are ENHRY and SYGVKD. There are 11 residues in the CDR3. V gave up 7 bases and J gave up 7 bases; unmatched junction bases: 3. In nucleotides, the CDR3 is TGTGCCATCACGGAGGGGGCTGGCTACACCTTC. Protein: CAITEGAGYTF.

The chain carries TRBV20-1 and TRBJ2-1; weak D call: TRBD2 (6 bases). The CDR3 is 14 amino acids. The germline gives CDR1 DFQATT, CDR2 SNEGSKA (reference sequence). Trimming shortened V by 5 bases and J by 5 bases, and 16 bases separated the two germline ends. The CDR3, as DNA: TGCAGTGCTGAATCGGGACTGCGCAACAATGAGCAGTTCTTC. It specifies CSAESGLRNNEQFF.

This clonotype was counted ten times or more. The J gene is TRBJ1-1, the V gene TRBV29-1; TRBD1 aligns across 7 bases. V was pared by 6 bases and J by 2 bases, with 6 bases of the junction left unmatched. CDR1 and CDR2 (germline): SQVTM, ANQGSEA. The CDR3 extends over 13 amino acids. The DNA for the CDR3 is TGCAGCGTAGCAGGGGGGGAAAACACTGAAGCTTTCTTT. This codes for CSVAGGENTEAFF.

This clonotype was seen a handful of times. This sequence joins TRBV6-1 and TRBJ2-1; D may match TRBD1 or TRBD2 (5 bases each). CDR1 is MNHNS and CDR2 is SASEGT in the germline V gene. V lost 5 bases to trimming and J lost 7 bases, with 12 bases between them. The CDR3 is made up of 13 amino acids. CDR3 nucleotide sequence: TGTGCCAGCAGTACGGGGCTTGGGAATGAGCAGTTCTTC. It is translated as CASSTGLGNEQFF.